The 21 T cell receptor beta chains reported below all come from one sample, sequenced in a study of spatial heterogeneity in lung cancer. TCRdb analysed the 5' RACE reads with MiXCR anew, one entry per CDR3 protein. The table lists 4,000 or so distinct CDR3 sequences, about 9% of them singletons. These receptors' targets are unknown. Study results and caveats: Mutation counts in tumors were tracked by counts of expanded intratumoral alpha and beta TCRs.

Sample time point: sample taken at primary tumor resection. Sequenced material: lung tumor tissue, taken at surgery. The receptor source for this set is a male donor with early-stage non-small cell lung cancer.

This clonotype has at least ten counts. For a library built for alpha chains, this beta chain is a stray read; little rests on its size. The CDR3 here is CASSLQPGPQETQYF. CDR3 sequence (DNA): TGCGCCAGCAGCTTACAACCGGGACCACAAGAGACCCAGTACTTC. The gene calls are TRBV5-1 and TRBJ2-5, with D possibly being TRBD1 or TRBD2 (5 bases each). Looked up from germline, CDR1 is SGHRS and CDR2 is YFSETQ. The CDR3 consists of 15 residues. Between the trimmed V and J ends, which lost 2 bases and 2 bases, there was a span of 13 bases.

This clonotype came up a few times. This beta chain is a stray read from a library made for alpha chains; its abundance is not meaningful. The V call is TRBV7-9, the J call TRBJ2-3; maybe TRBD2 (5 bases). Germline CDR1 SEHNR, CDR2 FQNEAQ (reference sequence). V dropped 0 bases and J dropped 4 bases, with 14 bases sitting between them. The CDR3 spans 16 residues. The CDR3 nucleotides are TGTGCCAGCAGCTTAGCGGCAACTAGAGGATCAGATACGCAGTATTTT. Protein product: CASSLAATRGSDTQYF.

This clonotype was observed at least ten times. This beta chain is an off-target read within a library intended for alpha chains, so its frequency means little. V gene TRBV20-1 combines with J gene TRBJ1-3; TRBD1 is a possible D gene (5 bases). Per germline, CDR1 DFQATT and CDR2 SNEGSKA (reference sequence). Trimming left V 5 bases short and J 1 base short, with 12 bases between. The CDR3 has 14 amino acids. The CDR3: CSAHRKGSGNTIYF. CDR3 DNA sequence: TGCAGTGCTCATAGGAAGGGGTCTGGAAACACCATATATTTT.

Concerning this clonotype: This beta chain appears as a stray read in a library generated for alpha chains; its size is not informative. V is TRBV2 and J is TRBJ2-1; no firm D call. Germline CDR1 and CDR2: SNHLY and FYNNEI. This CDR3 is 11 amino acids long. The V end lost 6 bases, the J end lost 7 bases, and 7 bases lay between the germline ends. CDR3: CASRRVNEQFF. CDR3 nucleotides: TGTGCCAGCAGACGGGTGAATGAGCAGTTCTTC.

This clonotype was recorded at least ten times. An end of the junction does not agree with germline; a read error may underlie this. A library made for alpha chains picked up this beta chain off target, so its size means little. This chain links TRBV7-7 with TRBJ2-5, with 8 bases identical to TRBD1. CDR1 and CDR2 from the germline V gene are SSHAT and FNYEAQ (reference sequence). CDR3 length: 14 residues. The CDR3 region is CASSPRGQGETQYF. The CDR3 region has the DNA TGTGCTAGCAGTCCACGAGGACAGGGAGAGACCCAGTACTTC.

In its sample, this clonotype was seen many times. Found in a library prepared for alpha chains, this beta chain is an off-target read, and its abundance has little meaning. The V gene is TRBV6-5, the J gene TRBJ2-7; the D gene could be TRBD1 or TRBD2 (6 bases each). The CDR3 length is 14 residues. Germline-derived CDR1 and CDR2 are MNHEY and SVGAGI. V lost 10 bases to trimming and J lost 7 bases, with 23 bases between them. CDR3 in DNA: TGTGCCACCTCCAGGGGAAACACGGGGAGGGAGCAGTACTTC. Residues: CATSRGNTGREQYF.

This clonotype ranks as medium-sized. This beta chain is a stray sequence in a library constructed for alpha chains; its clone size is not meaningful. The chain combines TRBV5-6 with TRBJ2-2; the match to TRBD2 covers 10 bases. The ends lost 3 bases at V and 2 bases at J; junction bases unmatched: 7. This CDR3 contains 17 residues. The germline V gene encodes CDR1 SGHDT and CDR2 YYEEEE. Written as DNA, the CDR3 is TGTGCCAGCAGCTACCGGACTAGCGGTACCAACACCGGGGAGCTGTTTTTT. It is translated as CASSYRTSGTNTGELFF.

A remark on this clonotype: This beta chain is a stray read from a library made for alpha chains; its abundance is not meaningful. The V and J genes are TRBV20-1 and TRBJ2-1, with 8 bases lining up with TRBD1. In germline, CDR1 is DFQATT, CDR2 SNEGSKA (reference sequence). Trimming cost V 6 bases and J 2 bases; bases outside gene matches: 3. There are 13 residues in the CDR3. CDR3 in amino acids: CSATTGAYNEQFF. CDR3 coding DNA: TGCAGTGCCACGACAGGGGCCTACAATGAGCAGTTCTTC.

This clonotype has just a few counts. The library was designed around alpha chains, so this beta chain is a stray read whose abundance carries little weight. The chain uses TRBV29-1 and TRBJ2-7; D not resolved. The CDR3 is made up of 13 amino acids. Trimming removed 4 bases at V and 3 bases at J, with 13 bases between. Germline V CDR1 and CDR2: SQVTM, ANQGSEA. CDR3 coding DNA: TGCAGCGTTGTCCTGTTAAGTGGCTACGAGCAGTACTTC. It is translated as CSVVLLSGYEQYF.

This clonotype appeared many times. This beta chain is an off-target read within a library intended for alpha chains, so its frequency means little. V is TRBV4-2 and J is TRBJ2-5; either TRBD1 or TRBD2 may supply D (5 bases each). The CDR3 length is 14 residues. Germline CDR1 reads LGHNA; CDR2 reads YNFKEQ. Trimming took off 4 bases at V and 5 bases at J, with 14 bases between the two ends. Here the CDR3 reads CASSPMGVGETQYF. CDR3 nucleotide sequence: TGTGCCAGCAGCCCTATGGGGGTCGGGGAGACCCAGTACTTC.

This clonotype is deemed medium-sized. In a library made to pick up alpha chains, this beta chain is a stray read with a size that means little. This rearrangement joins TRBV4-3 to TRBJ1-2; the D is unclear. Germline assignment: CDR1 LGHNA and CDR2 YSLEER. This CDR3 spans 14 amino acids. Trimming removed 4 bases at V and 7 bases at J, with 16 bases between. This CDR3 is CASSPGNLPGGYTF. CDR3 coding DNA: TGCGCCAGCAGCCCCGGGAACTTGCCGGGTGGCTACACCTTC.

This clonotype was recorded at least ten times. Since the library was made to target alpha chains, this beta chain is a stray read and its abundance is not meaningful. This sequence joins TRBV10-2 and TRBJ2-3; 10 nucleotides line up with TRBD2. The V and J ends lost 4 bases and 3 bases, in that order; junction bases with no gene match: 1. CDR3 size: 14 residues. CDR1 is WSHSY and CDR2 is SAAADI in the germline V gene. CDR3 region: CASSAGLATDTQYF. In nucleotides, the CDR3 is TGCGCCAGCAGTGCGGGACTAGCGACAGATACGCAGTATTTT.

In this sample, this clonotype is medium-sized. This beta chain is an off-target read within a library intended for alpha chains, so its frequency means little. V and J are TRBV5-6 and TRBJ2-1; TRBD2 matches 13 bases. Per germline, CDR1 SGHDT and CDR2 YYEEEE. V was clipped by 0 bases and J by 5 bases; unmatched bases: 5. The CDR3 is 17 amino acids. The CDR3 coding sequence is TGTGCCAGCAGCTTGGGAGGTACTAGCGGGAGGGACAATGAGCAGTTCTTC. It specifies CASSLGGTSGRDNEQFF.

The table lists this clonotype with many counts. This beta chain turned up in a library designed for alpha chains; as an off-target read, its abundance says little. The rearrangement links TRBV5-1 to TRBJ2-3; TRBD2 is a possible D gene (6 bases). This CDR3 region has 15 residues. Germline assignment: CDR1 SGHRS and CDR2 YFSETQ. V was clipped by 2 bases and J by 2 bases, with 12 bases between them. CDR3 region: CASSFLAHLTDTQYF. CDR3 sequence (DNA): TGCGCCAGCAGCTTTCTAGCGCACCTCACAGATACGCAGTATTTT.

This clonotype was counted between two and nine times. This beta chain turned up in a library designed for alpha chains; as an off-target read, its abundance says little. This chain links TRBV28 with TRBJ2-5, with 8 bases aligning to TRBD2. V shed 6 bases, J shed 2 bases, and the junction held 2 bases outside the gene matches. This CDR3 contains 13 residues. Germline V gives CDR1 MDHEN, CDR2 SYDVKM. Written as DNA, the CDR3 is TGTGCCAGCAGGTCGGGGGGGCAAGAGACCCAGTACTTC. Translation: CASRSGGQETQYF.

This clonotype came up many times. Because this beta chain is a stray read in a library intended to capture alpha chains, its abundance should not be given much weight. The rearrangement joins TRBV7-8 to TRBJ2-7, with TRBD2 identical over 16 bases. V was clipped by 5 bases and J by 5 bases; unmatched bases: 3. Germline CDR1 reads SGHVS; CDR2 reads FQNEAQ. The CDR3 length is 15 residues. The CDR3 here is CASSPGTSGRDEQYF. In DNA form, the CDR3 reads TGTGCCAGCAGCCCCGGGACTAGCGGGAGGGACGAGCAGTACTTC.

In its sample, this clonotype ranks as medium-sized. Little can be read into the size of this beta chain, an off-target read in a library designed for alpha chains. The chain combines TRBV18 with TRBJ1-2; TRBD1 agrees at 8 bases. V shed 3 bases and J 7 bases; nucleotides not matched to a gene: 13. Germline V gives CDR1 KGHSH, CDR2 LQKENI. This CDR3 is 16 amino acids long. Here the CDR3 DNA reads TGTGCCAGCTCACCCGGACAGGGCTTACATAGGGGTGGCTACACCTTC. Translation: CASSPGQGLHRGGYTF.

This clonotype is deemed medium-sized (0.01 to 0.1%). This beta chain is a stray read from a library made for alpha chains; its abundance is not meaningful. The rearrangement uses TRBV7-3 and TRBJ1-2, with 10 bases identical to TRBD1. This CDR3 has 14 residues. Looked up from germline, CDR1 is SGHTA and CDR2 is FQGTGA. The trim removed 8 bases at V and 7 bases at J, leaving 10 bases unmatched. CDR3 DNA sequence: TGTGCCAGCTCCCCAGGGACAGGGGTGGGTGGCTACACCTTC. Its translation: CASSPGTGVGGYTF.

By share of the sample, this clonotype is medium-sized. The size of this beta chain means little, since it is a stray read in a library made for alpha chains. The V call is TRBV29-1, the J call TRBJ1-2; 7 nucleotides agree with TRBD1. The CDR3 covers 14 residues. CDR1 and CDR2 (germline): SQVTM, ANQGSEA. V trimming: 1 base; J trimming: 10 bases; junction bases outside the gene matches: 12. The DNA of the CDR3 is TGCAGCGTTGAAGCGGTTCCAGGGGGGATGAACTACACCTTC. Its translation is CSVEAVPGGMNYTF.

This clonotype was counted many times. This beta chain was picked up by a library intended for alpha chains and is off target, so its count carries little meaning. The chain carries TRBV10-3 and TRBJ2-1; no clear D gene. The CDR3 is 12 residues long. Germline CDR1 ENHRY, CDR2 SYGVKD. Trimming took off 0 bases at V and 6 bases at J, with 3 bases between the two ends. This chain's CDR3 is CAISESLNEQFF. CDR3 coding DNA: TGTGCCATCAGTGAGTCTCTCAATGAGCAGTTCTTC.

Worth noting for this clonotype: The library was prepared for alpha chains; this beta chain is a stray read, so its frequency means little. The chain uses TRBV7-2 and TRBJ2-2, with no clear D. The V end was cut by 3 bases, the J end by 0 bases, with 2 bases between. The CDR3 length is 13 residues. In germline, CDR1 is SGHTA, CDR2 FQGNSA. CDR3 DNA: TGTGCCAGCAGCTTTACGAACACCGGGGAGCTGTTTTTT. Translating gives CASSFTNTGELFF.